The source of this TCR beta chain is a study of shared clonotypes between healthy human individuals. Libraries were prepared by immunoSEQ multiplex PCR; TCRdb keeps only in-frame clonotypes and omits some of them. The sample holds around 2.3 million clones, approximately 95% seen once. Sequenced sample: naive CD4+ T cells sorted from blood. As to subset: CD45RA+ positively selected. This receptor was identified in a man in his late teens or twenties in good health.

CDR3 DNA sequence: TGTGCCAGCAGTGTTACCGGGACAAGTAACTATGGCTACACCTTC. Its protein is CASSVTGTSNYGYTF. The gene calls are TRBV6-1 and TRBJ1-2, with D tentatively TRBD1 (6 bases). The CDR3 extends over 15 amino acids. CDR1 is MNHNS and CDR2 is SASEGT in the germline V gene. The V end lost 4 bases, the J end lost 1 base, and 13 bases lay between the germline ends.